The 8 T cell receptor beta chains presented below share a single source sample, sequenced in a study of shared clonotypes between healthy human individuals. Cells designated naive CD8 were CD45RO-negative and were positively selected for CCR7, with terminally differentiated effector memory CD45RA+ cells excluded. Some clones are missing from TCRdb's copy, which holds only in-frame ones; the method was immunoSEQ multiplex PCR. The data contain under 2,000,000 clones, 85% to 95% of them singletons. The sample consisted of naive CD8+ T cells sorted from blood. The origin of the receptors is a man aged 18 to 35 in good health.

The chain has TRBV9 and TRBJ2-7; 12 bases align to TRBD2. Trimming removed 0 bases from V and 0 bases from J; junction bases left unmatched: 7. The CDR3 runs 18 residues. The germline V gene has CDR1 SGDLS and CDR2 YYNGEE. The CDR3 is CASSVGGGTSGYSYEQYF. In nucleotides, the CDR3 is TGTGCCAGCAGCGTAGGAGGGGGGACTAGCGGGTACTCCTACGAGCAGTACTTC.

The rearrangement links TRBV4-1 to TRBJ2-7; TRBD2 agrees at 9 bases. J gave up 6 bases and V 3 bases, and 12 bases lay outside the gene matches. Germline V lookup: CDR1 MGHRA, CDR2 YSYEKL. This CDR3 is built from 16 residues. The CDR3 coding sequence is TGCGCCAGCAGCCAGGCGCCGGGACTAGCTAGGGTCGAGCAGTACTTC. This translates into CASSQAPGLARVEQYF.

The sample holds one count of this clone. The V and J genes are TRBV5-4 and TRBJ2-7, with TRBD2 identical over 8 bases. Unmatched junction bases numbered 8, after V lost 0 bases and J lost 6 bases. This CDR3 is built from 15 residues. Looked up from germline, CDR1 is SGHNT and CDR2 is YYREEE (reference sequence). This chain's CDR3 is CASSLGLGAGAEQYF. CDR3 bases: TGTGCCAGCAGCTTGGGGCTAGGAGCGGGAGCCGAGCAGTACTTC.

The chain couples TRBV4-2 to TRBJ1-2, with D possibly TRBD1 on 6 matching bases. V gave up 3 bases and J gave up 0 bases, with 11 bases separating them. Germline lookup yields CDR1 LGHNA and CDR2 YNFKEQ. CDR3 length equals 15 residues. CDR3 sequence: CASSQREGANYGYTF. In nucleotides, the CDR3 is TGTGCCAGCAGCCAGCGAGAGGGGGCTAACTATGGCTACACCTTC.

The V and J genes are TRBV27 and TRBJ2-7; 7 bases map to TRBD1. Germline CDR1 MNHEY, CDR2 SMNVEV (reference sequence). The CDR3 consists of 13 residues. V shed 6 bases, J shed 1 base, and the junction held 3 bases outside the gene matches. This chain's CDR3 is CASRRTGSYEQYF. CDR3 coding DNA: TGTGCCAGCAGACGGACAGGTTCCTACGAGCAGTACTTC.

The genes are TRBV5-1 and TRBJ2-1, with 11 bases fitting TRBD2. The V segment lost 0 bases and the J segment 9 bases; nucleotides outside the gene matches: 11. Germline-derived CDR1 and CDR2 are SGHRS and YFSETQ. The CDR3 extends over 17 amino acids. In nucleotides, the CDR3 is TGCGCCAGCAGCTTGGGGACTAGCGGGTTCGTGGGGGGTGAGCAGTTCTTC. As protein: CASSLGTSGFVGGEQFF.

The rearrangement uses TRBV5-4 and TRBJ2-7, with D possibly being TRBD1 (6 bases). The CDR3 sequence is 17 residues long. Germline lookup yields CDR1 SGHNT and CDR2 YYREEE (reference sequence). V lost 2 bases, J lost 4 bases, and 22 bases lay in between. The CDR3 region is CASSFSLGQPSGYEQYF. For the CDR3, the DNA is TGTGCCAGCAGCTTTAGTCTTGGACAGCCTTCTGGGTACGAGCAGTACTTC.

The chain combines TRBV21-1 with TRBJ1-1; the D call TRBD1 from the table was never checked on the DNA. TRBV21-1 is a pseudogene. The CDR3 spans 16 residues. Written as DNA, the CDR3 is TGTGCCAGCAGCCCACAAGACAGGGTGCAAAACACTGAAGCTTTCTTT. This sequence encodes CASSPQDRVQNTEAFF.